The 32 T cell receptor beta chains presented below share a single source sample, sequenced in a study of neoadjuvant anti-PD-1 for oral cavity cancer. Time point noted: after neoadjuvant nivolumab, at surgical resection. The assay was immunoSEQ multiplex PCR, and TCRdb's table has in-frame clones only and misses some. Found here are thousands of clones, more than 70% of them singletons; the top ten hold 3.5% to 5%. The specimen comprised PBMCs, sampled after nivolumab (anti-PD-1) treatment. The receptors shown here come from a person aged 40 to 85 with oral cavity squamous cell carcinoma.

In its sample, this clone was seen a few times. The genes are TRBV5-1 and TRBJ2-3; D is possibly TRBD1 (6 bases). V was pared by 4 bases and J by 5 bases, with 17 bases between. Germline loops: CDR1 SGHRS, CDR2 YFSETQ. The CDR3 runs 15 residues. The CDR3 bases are TGCGCCAGCAGCGCGGACAGTTCGGCGGGAGATACGCAGTATTTT. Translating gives CASSADSSAGDTQYF. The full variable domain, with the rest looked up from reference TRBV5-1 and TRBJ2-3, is KAGVTQTPRYLIKTRGQQVTLSCSPISGHRSVSWYQQTPGQGLQFLFEYFSETQRNKGNFPGRFSGRQFSNSRSEMNVSTLELGDSALYLCASSADSSAGDTQYFGPGTRLTVL.

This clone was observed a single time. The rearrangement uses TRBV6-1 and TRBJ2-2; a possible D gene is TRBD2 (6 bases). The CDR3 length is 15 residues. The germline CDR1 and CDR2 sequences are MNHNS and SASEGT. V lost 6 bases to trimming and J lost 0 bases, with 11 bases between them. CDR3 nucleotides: TGTGCCAGCAGCCTAGCGCTTACGAACACCGGGGAGCTGTTTTTT. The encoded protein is CASSLALTNTGELFF.

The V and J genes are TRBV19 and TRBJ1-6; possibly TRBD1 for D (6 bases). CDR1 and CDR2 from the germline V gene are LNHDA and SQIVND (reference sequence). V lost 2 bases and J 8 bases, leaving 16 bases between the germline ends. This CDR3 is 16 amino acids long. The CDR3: CASSISRRDTDSPLHF. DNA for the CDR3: TGTGCCAGTAGTATATCTAGACGGGACACTGATTCACCCCTCCACTTT.

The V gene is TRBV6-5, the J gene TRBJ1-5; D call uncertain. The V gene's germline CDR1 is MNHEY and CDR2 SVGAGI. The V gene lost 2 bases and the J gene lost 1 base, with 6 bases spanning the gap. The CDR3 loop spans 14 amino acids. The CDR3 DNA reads TGTGCCAGCAGTTACGGAGGAAGCAATCAGCCCCAGCATTTT. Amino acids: CASSYGGSNQPQHF.

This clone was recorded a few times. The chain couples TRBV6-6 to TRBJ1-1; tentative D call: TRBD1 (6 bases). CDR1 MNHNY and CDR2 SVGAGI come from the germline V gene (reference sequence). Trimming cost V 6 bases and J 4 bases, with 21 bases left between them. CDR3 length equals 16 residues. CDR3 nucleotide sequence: TGTGCCAGCAGGGCGGACAGTCTGGGGCCGGTCACTGAAGCTTTCTTT. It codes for CASRADSLGPVTEAFF.

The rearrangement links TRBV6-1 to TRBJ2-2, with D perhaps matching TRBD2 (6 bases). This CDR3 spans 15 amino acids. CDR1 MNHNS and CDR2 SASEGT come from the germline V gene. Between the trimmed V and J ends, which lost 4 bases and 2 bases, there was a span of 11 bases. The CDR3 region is CASSGASVNTGELFF. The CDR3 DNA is TGTGCCAGCAGTGGCGCTAGCGTAAACACCGGGGAGCTGTTTTTT.

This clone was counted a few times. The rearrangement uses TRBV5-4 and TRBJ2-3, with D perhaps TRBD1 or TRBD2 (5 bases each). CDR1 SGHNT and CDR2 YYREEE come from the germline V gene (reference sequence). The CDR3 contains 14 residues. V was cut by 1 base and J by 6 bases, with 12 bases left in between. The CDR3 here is CASSLRGAEDTQYF. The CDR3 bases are TGTGCCAGCAGCTTGCGAGGGGCGGAGGATACGCAGTATTTT.

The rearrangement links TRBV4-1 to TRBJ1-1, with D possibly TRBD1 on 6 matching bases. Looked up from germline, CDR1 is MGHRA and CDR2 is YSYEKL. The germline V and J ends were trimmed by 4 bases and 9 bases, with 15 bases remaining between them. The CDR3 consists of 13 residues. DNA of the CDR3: TGCGCCAGCAGCCTCCCCGGACAGCTTAAAGCTTTCTTT. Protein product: CASSLPGQLKAFF.

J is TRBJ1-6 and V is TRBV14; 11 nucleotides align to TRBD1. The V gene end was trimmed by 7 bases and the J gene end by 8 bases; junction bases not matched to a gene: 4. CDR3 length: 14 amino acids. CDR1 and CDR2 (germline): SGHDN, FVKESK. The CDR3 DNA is TGTGCCAGCAACCGGGACAGGGGGGATTCACCCCTCCACTTT. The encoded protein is CASNRDRGDSPLHF.

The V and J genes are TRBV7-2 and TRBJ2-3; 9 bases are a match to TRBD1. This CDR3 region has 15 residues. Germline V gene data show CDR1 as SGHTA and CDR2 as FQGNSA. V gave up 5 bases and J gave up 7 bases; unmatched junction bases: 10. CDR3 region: CASSRDRDLENTQYF. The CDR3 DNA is TGTGCCAGCAGCCGGGACAGGGATTTAGAAAATACGCAGTATTTT. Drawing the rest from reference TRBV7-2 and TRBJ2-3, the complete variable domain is GAGVSQSPSNKVTEKGKDVELRCDPISGHTALYWYRQSLGQGLEFLIYFQGNSAPDKSGLPSDRFSAERTGGSVSTLTIQRTQQEDSAVYLCASSRDRDLENTQYFGPGTRLTVL.

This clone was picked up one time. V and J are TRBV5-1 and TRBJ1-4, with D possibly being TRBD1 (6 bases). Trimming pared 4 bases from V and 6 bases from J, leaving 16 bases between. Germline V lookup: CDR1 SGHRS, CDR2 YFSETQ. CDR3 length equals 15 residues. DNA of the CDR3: TGCGCCAGCAGCGGTTCAGGGGAGTGGGATGAAAAACTGTTTTTT. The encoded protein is CASSGSGEWDEKLFF.

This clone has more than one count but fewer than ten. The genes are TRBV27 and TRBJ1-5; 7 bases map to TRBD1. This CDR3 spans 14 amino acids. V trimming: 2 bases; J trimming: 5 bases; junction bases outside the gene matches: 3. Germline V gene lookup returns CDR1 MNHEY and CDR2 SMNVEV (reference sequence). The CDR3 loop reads CASSLRQGDQPQHF. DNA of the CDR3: TGTGCCAGCAGTTTAAGACAGGGAGATCAGCCCCAGCATTTT.

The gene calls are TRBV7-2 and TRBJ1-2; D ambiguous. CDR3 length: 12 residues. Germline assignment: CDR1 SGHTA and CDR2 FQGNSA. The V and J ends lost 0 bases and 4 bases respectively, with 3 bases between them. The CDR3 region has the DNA TGTGCCAGCAGCTTAGCCAGCTATGGCTACACCTTC. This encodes CASSLASYGYTF.

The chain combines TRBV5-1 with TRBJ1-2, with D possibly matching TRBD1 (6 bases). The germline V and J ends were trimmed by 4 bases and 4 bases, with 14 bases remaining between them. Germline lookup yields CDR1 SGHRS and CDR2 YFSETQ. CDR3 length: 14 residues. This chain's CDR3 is CASSPRTDIYGYTF. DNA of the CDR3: TGCGCCAGCAGCCCCCGGACAGACATCTATGGCTACACCTTC. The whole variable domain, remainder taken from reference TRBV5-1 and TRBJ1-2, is KAGVTQTPRYLIKTRGQQVTLSCSPISGHRSVSWYQQTPGQGLQFLFEYFSETQRNKGNFPGRFSGRQFSNSRSEMNVSTLELGDSALYLCASSPRTDIYGYTFGSGTRLTVV.

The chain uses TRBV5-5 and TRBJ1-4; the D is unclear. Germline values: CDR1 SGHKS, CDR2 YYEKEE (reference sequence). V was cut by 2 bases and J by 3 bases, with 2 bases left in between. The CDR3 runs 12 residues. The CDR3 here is CASSFPNEKLFF. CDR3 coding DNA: TGTGCCAGCAGCTTTCCTAATGAAAAACTGTTTTTT.

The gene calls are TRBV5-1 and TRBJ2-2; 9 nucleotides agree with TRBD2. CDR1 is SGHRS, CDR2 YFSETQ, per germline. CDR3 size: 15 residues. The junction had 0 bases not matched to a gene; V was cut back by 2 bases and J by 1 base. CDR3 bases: TGCGCCAGCAGCTTACTAGCGGGGAACACCGGGGAGCTGTTTTTT. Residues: CASSLLAGNTGELFF.

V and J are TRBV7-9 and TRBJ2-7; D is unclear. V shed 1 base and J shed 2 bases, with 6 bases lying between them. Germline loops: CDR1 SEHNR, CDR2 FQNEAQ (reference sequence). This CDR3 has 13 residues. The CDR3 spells CASSLEGPYEQYF. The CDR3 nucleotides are TGTGCCAGCAGCTTAGAGGGCCCCTACGAGCAGTACTTC.

The CDR3 sequence: CASTPNRDSYNEQFF. CDR3 nucleotides: TGTGCCAGCACCCCGAACAGAGACTCCTACAATGAGCAGTTCTTC. The gene calls are TRBV2 and TRBJ2-1, with D hard to call. The CDR3 totals 15 residues. Deletions cut 7 bases from V and 0 bases from J, with 13 bases between. Germline V gene lookup returns CDR1 SNHLY and CDR2 FYNNEI.

CDR3 amino acids: CASSLGRKNEKLFF. For the CDR3, the DNA is TGTGCCAGCAGCTTAGGACGGAAGAATGAAAAACTGTTTTTT. V gene TRBV11-2 combines with J gene TRBJ1-4, with D unclear. CDR1 is SGHAT, CDR2 FQNNGV, per germline. V lost 1 base to trimming and J lost 5 bases, with 8 bases between them. The CDR3 is 14 residues long. Full variable domain (outside the CDR3, taken from reference TRBV11-2 and TRBJ1-4): EAGVAQSPRYKIIEKRQSVAFWCNPISGHATLYWYQQILGQGPKLLIQFQNNGVVDDSQLPKDRFSAERLKGVDSTLKIQPAKLEDSAVYLCASSLGRKNEKLFFGSGTQLSVL.

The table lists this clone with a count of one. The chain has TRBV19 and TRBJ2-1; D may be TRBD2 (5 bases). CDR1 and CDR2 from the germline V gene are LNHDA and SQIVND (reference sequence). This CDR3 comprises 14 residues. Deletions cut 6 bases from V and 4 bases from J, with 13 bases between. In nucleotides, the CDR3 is TGTGCCAGTAGCGACGGGGTTATTTACAATGAGCAGTTCTTC. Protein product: CASSDGVIYNEQFF. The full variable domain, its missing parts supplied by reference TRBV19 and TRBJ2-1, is DGGITQSPKYLFRKEGQNVTLSCEQNLNHDAMYWYRQDPGQGLRLIYYSQIVNDFQKGDIAEGYSVSREKKESFPLTVTSAQKNPTAFYLCASSDGVIYNEQFFGPGTRLTVL.

DNA of the CDR3: TGTGCCATCAGTGAGAGGGCTTCCTACAATGAGCAGTTCTTC. It is translated as CAISERASYNEQFF. The chain uses TRBV10-3 and TRBJ2-1; D is unresolved. Germline V gene data show CDR1 as ENHRY and CDR2 as SYGVKD. This CDR3 comprises 14 residues. Trimming took off 2 bases at V and 1 base at J, with 6 bases between the two ends.

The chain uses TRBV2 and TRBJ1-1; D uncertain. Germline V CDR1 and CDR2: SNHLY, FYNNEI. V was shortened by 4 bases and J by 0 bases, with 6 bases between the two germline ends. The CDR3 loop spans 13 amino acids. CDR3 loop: CASSGVLNTEAFF. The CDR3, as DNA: TGTGCCAGCAGTGGCGTCTTGAACACTGAAGCTTTCTTT.

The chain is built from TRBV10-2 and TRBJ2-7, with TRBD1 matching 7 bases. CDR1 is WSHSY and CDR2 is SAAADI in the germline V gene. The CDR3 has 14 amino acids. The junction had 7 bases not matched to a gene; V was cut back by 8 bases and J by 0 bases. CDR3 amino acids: CASGTGESSYEQYF. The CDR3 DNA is TGCGCCAGCGGAACAGGGGAAAGCTCCTACGAGCAGTACTTC.

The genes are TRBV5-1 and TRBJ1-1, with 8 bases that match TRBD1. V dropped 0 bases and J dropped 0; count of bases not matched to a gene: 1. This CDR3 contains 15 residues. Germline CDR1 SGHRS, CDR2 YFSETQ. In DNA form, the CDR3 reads TGCGCCAGCAGCTTGGGGGGACAGGTGAACACTGAAGCTTTCTTT. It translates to CASSLGGQVNTEAFF.

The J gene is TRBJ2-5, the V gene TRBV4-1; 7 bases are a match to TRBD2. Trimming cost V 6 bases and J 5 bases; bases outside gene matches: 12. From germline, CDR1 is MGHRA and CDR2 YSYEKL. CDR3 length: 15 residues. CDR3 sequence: CASSHNLRGTETQYF. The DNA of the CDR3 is TGCGCCAGCAGTCATAATTTGCGGGGGACTGAGACCCAGTACTTC.

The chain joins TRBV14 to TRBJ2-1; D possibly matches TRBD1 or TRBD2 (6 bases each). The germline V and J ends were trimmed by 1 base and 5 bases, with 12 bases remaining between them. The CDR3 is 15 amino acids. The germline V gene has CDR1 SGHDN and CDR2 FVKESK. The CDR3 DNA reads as TGTGCCAGCAGCCAAGCGGGGGCGGCTAACAATGAGCAGTTCTTC. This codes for CASSQAGAANNEQFF.

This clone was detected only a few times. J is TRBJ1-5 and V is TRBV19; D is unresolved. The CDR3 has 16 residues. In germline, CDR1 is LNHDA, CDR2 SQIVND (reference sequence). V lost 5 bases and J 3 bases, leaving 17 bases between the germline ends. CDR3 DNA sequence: TGTGCCAGTAGTCAGGCAACTGGACTTATCAATCAGCCCCAGCATTTT. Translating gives CASSQATGLINQPQHF.

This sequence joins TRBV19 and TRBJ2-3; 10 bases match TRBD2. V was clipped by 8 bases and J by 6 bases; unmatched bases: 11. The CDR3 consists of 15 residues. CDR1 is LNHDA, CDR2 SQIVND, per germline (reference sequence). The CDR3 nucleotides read TGTGCCAGTGGAGGGGCTAGCGGGAGTTTCGATACGCAGTATTTT. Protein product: CASGGASGSFDTQYF.

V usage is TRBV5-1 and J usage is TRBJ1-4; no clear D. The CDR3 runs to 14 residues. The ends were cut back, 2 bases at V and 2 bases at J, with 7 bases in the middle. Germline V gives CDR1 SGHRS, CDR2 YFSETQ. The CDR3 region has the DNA TGCGCCAGCAGCTTTAGTCCGACTAATGAAAAACTGTTTTTT. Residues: CASSFSPTNEKLFF.

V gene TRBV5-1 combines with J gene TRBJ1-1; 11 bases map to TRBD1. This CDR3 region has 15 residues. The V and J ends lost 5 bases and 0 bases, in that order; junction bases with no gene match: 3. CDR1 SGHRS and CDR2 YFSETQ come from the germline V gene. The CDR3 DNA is TGCGCCAGCAGTCGGACAGGGGGCTTGAACACTGAAGCTTTCTTT. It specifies CASSRTGGLNTEAFF.

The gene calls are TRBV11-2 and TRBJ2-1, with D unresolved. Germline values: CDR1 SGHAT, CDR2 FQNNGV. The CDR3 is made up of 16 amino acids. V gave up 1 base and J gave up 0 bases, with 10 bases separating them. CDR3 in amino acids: CASSLGKSSSYNEQFF. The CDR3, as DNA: TGTGCCAGCAGCTTAGGTAAATCGAGCTCCTACAATGAGCAGTTCTTC.

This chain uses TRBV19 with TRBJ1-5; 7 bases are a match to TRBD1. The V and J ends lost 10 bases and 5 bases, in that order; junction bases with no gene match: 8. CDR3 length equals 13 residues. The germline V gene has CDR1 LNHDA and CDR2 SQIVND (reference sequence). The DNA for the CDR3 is TGTGCCACCAAATACAGGGGTGATCAGCCCCAGCATTTT. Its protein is CATKYRGDQPQHF. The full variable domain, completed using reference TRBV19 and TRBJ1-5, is DGGITQSPKYLFRKEGQNVTLSCEQNLNHDAMYWYRQDPGQGLRLIYYSQIVNDFQKGDIAEGYSVSREKKESFPLTVTSAQKNPTAFYLCATKYRGDQPQHFGDGTRLSIL.